This is a list of T cell receptor beta chains from one sample in a study of chemoradiotherapy in HPV16-positive cancers. Data came from immunoSEQ multiplex PCR; TCRdb stores just in-frame clones and leaves some out. The repertoire includes under 4,000 clones, 94% of them detected once, and around 3.6% sits in the top ten. Sequencing was performed on tumor tissue, taken from a patient who underwent chemoradiotherapy. The receptors shown here come from a human donor with HPV-associated anogenital cancer. CDR3s include the opening cysteine and the closing phenylalanine or tryptophan. D genes are given only for firm matches. The size field is filled for only some rows; it gives once, few, many or a size class.

CDR3 DNA,CDR3 protein,V gene,D gene,clone size,CDR3 length,J gene
TGCGCCAGCAGCTTGGGGTCAGGAAATCAAGAGACCCAGTACTTC,CASSLGSGNQETQYF,TRBV5-1,NA,once,15,TRBJ2-5
TGTGCCAGTAGGCCGGGACAGCGACATCAGCCCCAGCATTTT,CASRPGQRHQPQHF,TRBV19,TRBD1,NA,14,TRBJ1-5
TGTGCCAGCAGTTTATCCGGGACTAGCGGGAGTAGTCAGTTCTTC,CASSLSGTSGSSQFF,TRBV27,TRBD2,NA,15,TRBJ2-1
TGTGCCAGCAGCTTATCACCTCTGAACACTGAAGCTTTCTTT,CASSLSPLNTEAFF,TRBV7-9,NA,NA,14,TRBJ1-1
TGCGCCAGCAGCCAAGATACCGGGTTCACCGGAAACACCATATATTTT,CASSQDTGFTGNTIYF,TRBV4-3,NA,NA,16,TRBJ1-3
TGTGCCAGTAGCCCACAGGGCCTGGGCTATGGCTACACCTTC,CASSPQGLGYGYTF,TRBV19,NA,NA,14,TRBJ1-2
TGTGCCAGCAGCTCCTCCGGGACGAAGACTGGAAACACCATATATTTT,CASSSSGTKTGNTIYF,TRBV5-6,NA,NA,16,TRBJ1-3
TGTGCCACCAGCAGGGGTGGGGAGACAGGGGGCTACGAGCAGTACTTC,CATSRGGETGGYEQYF,TRBV15,TRBD1,NA,16,TRBJ2-7
TGTGCCAGCGCGGGGAGCCATGAGCAGTTCTTC,CASAGSHEQFF,TRBV28,NA,NA,11,TRBJ2-1
TGCGCCAGCAGCCAAGATGCAGGGGGATATTACAATGAGCAGTTCTTC,CASSQDAGGYYNEQFF,TRBV4-3,TRBD1,NA,16,TRBJ2-1
TGTGCCAGCAGCCCGGGACTTCCAGATACGCAGTATTTT,CASSPGLPDTQYF,TRBV5-4,NA,NA,13,TRBJ2-3
TGCGCCAGCAGCCCAGGACTAAACACTGAAGCTTTCTTT,CASSPGLNTEAFF,TRBV4-1,NA,NA,13,TRBJ1-1
TGTGCCAGCGGCCTAGGGCCTGAAGCTTTCTTT,CASGLGPEAFF,TRBV7-9,NA,NA,11,TRBJ1-1
TGCGCCAGCAGCCCCCGAGGAGGGCAGGCGCTTGGCTACACCTTC,CASSPRGGQALGYTF,TRBV4-3,NA,NA,15,TRBJ1-2
TGTGCCAGCAGCTTACGGAGGGGCCCCAACTCCTACAATGAGCAGTTCTTC,CASSLRRGPNSYNEQFF,TRBV11-2,NA,NA,17,TRBJ2-1
TGCGCCAGCAGCTCGACAGGGGGGCCTGGAAACACCATATATTTT,CASSSTGGPGNTIYF,TRBV5-1,TRBD1,NA,15,TRBJ1-3
TGTGCCAGCAGCCGCGGGTCTGGGTGGGACAAGGGCTACACCTTC,CASSRGSGWDKGYTF,TRBV7-9,NA,NA,15,TRBJ1-2
TGTGCCAGCAGCCTCGAACTAGCGGGAGACTACGAGCAGTACTTC,CASSLELAGDYEQYF,TRBV11-2,TRBD2,NA,15,TRBJ2-7
TGTGCCAGCAGTTTAGACTTCGGGGGAGGAATAGAGCAGTTCTTC,CASSLDFGGGIEQFF,TRBV28,NA,NA,15,TRBJ2-1
TGTGCCAGCAGCTTGGGATCTAGCGGGAGGCAAGAGACCCAGTACTTC,CASSLGSSGRQETQYF,TRBV7-9,TRBD2,NA,16,TRBJ2-5
TGCGCCAGCAGCTTGGGTCAGCCTCATCAGCCCCAGCATTTT,CASSLGQPHQPQHF,TRBV5-1,NA,NA,14,TRBJ1-5
TGTGCCAGCAGCTTAAAGCGACTAGCGTCCGGGGAGCTGTTTTTT,CASSLKRLASGELFF,TRBV7-9,TRBD2,NA,15,TRBJ2-2
TGTGCCAGCAGCCACGCCCCCGGGACTCGATCGCAAGAGACCCAGTACTTC,CASSHAPGTRSQETQYF,TRBV7-2,NA,NA,17,TRBJ2-5
TGTGCCAGCAGCTTAGGTCTGAATGAAGCTTTCTTT,CASSLGLNEAFF,TRBV7-9,NA,NA,12,TRBJ1-1
TGTGCCAGCAGCCTCGGAGGGCGGGGGAGGGAGACCCAGTACTTC,CASSLGGRGRETQYF,TRBV7-2,TRBD2,NA,15,TRBJ2-5
TGTGCCAGCAGCTTGGGTCACCCAGCCAAAAACATTCAGTACTTC,CASSLGHPAKNIQYF,TRBV5-8,NA,NA,15,TRBJ2-4
TGTGCCACCAGCAGAGGCATCCTCAATCAGCCCCAGCATTTT,CATSRGILNQPQHF,TRBV15,NA,NA,14,TRBJ1-5
TGTGCCAGCAGCGAAGGGGCCTCGACAGCGAACAATCAGCCCCAGCATTTT,CASSEGASTANNQPQHF,TRBV5-8,NA,NA,17,TRBJ1-5
TGCGCCAGCAGTAGGGCTGGGAATTTTATCTATGGCTACACCTTC,CASSRAGNFIYGYTF,TRBV10-2,NA,NA,15,TRBJ1-2
TGTGCCAGCAGCCCACCCCGGGGGGCCCTAAACTATGGCTACACCTTC,CASSPPRGALNYGYTF,TRBV11-2,NA,NA,16,TRBJ1-2
TGTGCCAGCAGCCAACTGGGACAGGGGATAGAGACCCAGTACTTC,CASSQLGQGIETQYF,TRBV14,TRBD1,once,15,TRBJ2-5
TGTGCCAGCAGCTTACAAACTGGACAGAGAGTCATCGAGCAGTACTTC,CASSLQTGQRVIEQYF,TRBV7-2,NA,NA,16,TRBJ2-7
TGTGCCAGTAGTCCAATAAAAGCGGGGGGCCGGGGCACTGAAGCTTTCTTT,CASSPIKAGGRGTEAFF,TRBV19,NA,NA,17,TRBJ1-1
TGTGCCAGCAGCTTAAATATGGGAGTGGATACGCAGTATTTT,CASSLNMGVDTQYF,TRBV7-2,NA,NA,14,TRBJ2-3
TGCGCCAGCAGCCAAGAAAGGGTTTCGGGAGCGAACACAGATACGCAGTATTTT,CASSQERVSGANTDTQYF,TRBV4-3,NA,NA,18,TRBJ2-3
TGTGCTAGTGGTTTGGGGACATCGTACGAGCAGTACTTC,CASGLGTSYEQYF,TRBV12-5,NA,NA,13,TRBJ2-7
TGCGCCAGCAGTCCTACCCCTCAAGACGGCTACGAGCAGTACTTC,CASSPTPQDGYEQYF,TRBV5-1,NA,NA,15,TRBJ2-7
TGTGCCAGCAGTCCTAGGAACTCTGGGGCCAACGTCCTGACTTTC,CASSPRNSGANVLTF,TRBV27,NA,NA,15,TRBJ2-6